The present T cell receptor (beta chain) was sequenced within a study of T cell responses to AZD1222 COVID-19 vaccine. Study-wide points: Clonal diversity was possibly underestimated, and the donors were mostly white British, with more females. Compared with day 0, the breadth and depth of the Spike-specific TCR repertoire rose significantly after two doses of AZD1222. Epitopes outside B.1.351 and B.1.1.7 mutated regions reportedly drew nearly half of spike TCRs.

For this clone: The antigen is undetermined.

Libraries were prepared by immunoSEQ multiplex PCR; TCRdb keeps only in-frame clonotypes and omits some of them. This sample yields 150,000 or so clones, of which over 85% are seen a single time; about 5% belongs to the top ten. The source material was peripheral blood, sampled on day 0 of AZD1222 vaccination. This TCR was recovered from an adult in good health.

Here the CDR3 reads CASSYRVLSSGANVLTF. The DNA of the CDR3 is TGTGCCAGCTCTTACAGGGTTCTGAGCTCTGGGGCCAACGTCCTGACTTTC. This sequence joins TRBV7-2 and TRBJ2-6; a possible D gene is TRBD1 (6 bases). The germline V gene encodes CDR1 SGHTA and CDR2 FQGNSA. The CDR3 totals 17 residues. The V gene lost 8 bases and the J gene lost 0 bases, with 17 bases spanning the gap.